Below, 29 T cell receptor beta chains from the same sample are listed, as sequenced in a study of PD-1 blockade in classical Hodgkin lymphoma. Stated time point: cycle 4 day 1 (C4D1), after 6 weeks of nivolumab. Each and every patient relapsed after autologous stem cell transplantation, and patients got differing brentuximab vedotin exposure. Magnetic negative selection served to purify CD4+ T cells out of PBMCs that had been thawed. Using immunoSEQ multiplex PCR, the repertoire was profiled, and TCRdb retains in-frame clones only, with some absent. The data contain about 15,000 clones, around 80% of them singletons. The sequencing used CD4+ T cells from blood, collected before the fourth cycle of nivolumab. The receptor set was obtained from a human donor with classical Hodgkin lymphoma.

The CDR3 protein is CASSPGRGSVAGELFF. In DNA, the CDR3 is TGTGCCAGCAGCCCCGGTCGGGGTAGCGTGGCCGGGGAGCTGTTTTTT. The genes are TRBV11-3 and TRBJ2-2; possible D gene TRBD2, 5 bases. Germline V gene sequence: CDR1 SGHNT, CDR2 YENEEA. With 5 bases removed from V and 6 bases from J, the gap between germline ends came to 19 bases. This CDR3 has 16 amino acids.

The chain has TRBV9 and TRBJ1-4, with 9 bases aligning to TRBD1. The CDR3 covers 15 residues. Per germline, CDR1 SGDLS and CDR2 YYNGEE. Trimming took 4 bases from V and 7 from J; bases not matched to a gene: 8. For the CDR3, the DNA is TGTGCCAGCAGCCCAAGCGGGGACAGGGTTGAAAAACTGTTTTTT. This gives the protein CASSPSGDRVEKLFF. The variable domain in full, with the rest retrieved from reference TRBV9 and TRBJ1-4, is DSGVTQTPKHLITATGQRVTLRCSPRSGDLSVYWYQQSLDQGLQFLIQYYNGEERAKGNILERFSAQQFPDLHSELNLSSLELGDSALYFCASSPSGDRVEKLFFGSGTQLSVL.

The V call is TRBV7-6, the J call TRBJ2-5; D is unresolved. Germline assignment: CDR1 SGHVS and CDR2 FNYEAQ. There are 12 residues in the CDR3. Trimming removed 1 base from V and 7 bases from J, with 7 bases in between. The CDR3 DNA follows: TGTGCCAGCAGCTTAGGGTATGGGACCCAGTACTTC. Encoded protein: CASSLGYGTQYF.

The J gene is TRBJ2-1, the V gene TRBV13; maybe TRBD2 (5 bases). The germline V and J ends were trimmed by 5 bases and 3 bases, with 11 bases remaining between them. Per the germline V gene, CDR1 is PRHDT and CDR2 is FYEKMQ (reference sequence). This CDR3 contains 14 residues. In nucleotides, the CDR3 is TGTGCCAGCAGCCCCTACCGGGGCTACAATGAGCAGTTCTTC. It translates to CASSPYRGYNEQFF. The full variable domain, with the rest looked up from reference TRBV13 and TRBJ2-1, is AAGVIQSPRHLIKEKRETATLKCYPIPRHDTVYWYQQGPGQDPQFLISFYEKMQSDKGSIPDRFSAQQFSDYHSELNMSSLELGDSALYFCASSPYRGYNEQFFGPGTRLTVL.

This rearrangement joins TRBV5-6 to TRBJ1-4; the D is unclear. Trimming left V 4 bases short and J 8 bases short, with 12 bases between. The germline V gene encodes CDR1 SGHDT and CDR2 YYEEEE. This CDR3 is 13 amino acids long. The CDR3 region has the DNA TGTGCCAGCAGCGCTGGCCTAGGGGAAAAACTGTTTTTT. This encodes CASSAGLGEKLFF.

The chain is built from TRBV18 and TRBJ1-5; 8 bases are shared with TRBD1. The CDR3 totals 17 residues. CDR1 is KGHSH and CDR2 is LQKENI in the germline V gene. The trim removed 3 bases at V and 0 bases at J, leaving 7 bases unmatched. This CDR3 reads CASSPRQGIGSNQPQHF. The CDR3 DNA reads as TGTGCCAGCTCACCCCGACAGGGGATTGGTAGCAATCAGCCCCAGCATTTT.

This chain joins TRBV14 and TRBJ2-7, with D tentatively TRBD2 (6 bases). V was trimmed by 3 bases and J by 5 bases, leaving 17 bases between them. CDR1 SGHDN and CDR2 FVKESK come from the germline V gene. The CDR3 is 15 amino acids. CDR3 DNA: TGTGCCAGCAGCCATATCGGGGGTCTTTCCCACGAGCAGTACTTC. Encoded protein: CASSHIGGLSHEQYF.

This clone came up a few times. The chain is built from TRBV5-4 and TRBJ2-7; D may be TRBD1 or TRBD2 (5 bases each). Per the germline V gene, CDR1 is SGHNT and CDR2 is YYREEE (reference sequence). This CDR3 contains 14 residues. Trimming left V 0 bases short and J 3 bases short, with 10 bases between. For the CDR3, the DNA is TGTGCCAGCAGCTTGGCTGGGGGAAACTACGAGCAGTACTTC. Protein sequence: CASSLAGGNYEQYF. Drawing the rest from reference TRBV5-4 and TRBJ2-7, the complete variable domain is ETGVTQSPTHLIKTRGQQVTLRCSSQSGHNTVSWYQQALGQGPQFIFQYYREEENGRGNFPPRFSGLQFPNYSSELNVNALELDDSALYLCASSLAGGNYEQYFGPGTRLTVT.

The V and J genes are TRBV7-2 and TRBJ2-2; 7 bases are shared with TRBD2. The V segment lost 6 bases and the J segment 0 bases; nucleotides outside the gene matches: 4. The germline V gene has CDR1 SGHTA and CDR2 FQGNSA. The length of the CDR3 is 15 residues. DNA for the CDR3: TGTGCCAGCAGGACTAGCTTCTCGAACACCGGGGAGCTGTTTTTT. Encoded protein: CASRTSFSNTGELFF.

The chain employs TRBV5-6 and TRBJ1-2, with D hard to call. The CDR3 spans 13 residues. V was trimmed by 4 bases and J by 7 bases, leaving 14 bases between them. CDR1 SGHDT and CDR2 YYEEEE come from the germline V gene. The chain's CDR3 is CASSRAEWSGYTF. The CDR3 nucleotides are TGTGCCAGCAGCCGGGCGGAATGGAGTGGCTACACCTTC.

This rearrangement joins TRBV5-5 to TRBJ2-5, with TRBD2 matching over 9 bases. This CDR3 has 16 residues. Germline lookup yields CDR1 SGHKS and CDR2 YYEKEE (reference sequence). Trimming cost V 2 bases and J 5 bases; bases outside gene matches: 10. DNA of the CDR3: TGTGCCAGCAGCTTAAGGCTAGCGGGATGGGGGGAGACCCAGTACTTC. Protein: CASSLRLAGWGETQYF.

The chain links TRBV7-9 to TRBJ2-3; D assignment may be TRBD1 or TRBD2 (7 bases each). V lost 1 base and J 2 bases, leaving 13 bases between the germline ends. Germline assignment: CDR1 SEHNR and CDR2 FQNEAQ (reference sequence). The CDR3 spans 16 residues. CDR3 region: CASSLVQGGDTDTQYF. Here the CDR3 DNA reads TGTGCCAGCAGCTTAGTTCAGGGGGGGGACACAGATACGCAGTATTTT.

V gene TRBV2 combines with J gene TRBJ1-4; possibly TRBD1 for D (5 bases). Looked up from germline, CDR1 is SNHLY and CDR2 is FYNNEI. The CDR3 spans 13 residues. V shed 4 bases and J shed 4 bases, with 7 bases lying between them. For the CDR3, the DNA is TGTGCCAGCAGTGGACAGATTAATGAAAAACTGTTTTTT. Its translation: CASSGQINEKLFF. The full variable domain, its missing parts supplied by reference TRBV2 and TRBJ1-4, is EPEVTQTPSHQVTQMGQEVILRCVPISNHLYFYWYRQILGQKVEFLVSFYNNEISEKSEIFDDQFSVERPDGSNFTLKIRSTKLEDSAMYFCASSGQINEKLFFGSGTQLSVL.

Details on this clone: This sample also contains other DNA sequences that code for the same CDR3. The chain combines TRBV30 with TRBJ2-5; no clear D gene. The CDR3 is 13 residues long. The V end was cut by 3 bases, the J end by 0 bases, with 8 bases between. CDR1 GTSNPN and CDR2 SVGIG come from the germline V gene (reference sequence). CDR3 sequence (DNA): TGTGCCTGGAGCGGTGGAAACCAAGAGACCCAGTACTTC. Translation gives CAWSGGNQETQYF.

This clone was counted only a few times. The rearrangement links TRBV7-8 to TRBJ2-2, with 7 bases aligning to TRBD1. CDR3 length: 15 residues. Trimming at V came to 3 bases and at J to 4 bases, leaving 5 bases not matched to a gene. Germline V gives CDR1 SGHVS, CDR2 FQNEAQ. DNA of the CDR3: TGTGCCAGCAGCTTTCTAACAGGGGCCACCGGGGAGCTGTTTTTT. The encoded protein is CASSFLTGATGELFF.

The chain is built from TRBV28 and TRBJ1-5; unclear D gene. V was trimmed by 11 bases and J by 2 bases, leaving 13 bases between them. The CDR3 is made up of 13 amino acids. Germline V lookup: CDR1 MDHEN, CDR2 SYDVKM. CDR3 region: CALATSGNQPQHF. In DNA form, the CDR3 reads TGTGCCCTTGCGACTTCTGGCAATCAGCCCCAGCATTTT.

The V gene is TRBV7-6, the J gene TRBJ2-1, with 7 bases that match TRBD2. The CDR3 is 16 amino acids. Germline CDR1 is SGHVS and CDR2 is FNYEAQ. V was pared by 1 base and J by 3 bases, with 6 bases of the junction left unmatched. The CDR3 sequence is CASSLEDGRVYNEQFF. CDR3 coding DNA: TGTGCCAGCAGCTTAGAGGATGGGAGGGTCTACAATGAGCAGTTCTTC.

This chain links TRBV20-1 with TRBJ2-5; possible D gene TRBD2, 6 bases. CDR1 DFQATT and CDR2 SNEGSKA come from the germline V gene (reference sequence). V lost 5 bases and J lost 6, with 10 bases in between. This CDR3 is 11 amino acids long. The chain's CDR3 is CSAHGSKTQYF. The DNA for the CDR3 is TGCAGTGCTCACGGGAGTAAGACCCAGTACTTC.

The chain's CDR3 is CASSPWGPGLYVNTIYF. CDR3 in DNA: TGTGCCAGCTCACCATGGGGGCCGGGACTGTATGTAAACACCATATATTTT. This rearrangement joins TRBV18 to TRBJ1-3; a weak D match, TRBD1 (6 bases). Between the trimmed V and J ends, which lost 2 bases and 6 bases, there was a span of 20 bases. CDR1 and CDR2 (germline): KGHSH, LQKENI. The CDR3 contains 17 residues.

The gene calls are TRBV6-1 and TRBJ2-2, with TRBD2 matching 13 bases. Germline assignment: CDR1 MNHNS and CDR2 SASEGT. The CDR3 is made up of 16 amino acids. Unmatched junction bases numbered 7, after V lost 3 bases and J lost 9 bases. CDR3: CASSDPGTSGKRELFF. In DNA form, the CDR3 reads TGTGCCAGCAGTGATCCCGGGACTAGCGGGAAGAGGGAGCTGTTTTTT.

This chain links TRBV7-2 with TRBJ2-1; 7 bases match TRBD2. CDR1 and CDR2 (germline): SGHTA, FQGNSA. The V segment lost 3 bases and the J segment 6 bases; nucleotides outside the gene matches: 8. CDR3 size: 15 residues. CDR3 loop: CASSLRAGGGNEQFF. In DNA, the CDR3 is TGTGCCAGCAGCTTGAGAGCGGGCGGGGGCAATGAGCAGTTCTTC.

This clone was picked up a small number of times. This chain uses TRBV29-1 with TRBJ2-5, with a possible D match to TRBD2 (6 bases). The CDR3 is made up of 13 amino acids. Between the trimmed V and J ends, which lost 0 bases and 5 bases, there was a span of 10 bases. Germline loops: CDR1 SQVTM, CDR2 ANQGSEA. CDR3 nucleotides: TGCAGCGTTGAAGAAGGCGGGGCCGAGACCCAGTACTTC. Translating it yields CSVEEGGAETQYF.

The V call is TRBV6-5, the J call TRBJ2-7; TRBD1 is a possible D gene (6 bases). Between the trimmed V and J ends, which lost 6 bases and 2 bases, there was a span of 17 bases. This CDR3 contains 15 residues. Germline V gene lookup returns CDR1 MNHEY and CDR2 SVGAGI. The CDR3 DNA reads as TGTGCCAGCAGATTCTCCGGGACACCTACCTACGAGCAGTACTTC. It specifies CASRFSGTPTYEQYF.

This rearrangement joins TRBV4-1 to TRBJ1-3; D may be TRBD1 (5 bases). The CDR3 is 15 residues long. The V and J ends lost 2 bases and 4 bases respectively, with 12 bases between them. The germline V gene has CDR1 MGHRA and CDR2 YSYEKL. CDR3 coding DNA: TGCGCCAGCAGCCAAACGGGGGGTGGCGGAAACACCATATATTTT. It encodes CASSQTGGGGNTIYF.

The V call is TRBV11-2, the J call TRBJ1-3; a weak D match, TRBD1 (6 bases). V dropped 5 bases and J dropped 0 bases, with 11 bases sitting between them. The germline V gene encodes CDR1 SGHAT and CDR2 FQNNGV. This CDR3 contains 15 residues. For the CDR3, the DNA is TGTGCCAGCAGCCAATCGGACAGCTCTGGAAACACCATATATTTT. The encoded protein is CASSQSDSSGNTIYF.

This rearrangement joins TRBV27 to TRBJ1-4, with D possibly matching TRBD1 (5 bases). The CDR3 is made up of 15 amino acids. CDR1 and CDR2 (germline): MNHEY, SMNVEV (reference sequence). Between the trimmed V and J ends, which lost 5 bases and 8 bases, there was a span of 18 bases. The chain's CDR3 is CASSPRSGWGEKLFF. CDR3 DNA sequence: TGTGCCAGCAGTCCTCGTTCAGGGTGGGGGGAAAAACTGTTTTTT.

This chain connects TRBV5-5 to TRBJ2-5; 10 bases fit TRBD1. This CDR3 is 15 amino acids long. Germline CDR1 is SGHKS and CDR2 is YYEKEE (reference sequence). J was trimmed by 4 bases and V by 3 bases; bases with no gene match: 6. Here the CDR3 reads CASSSWTGGGETQYF. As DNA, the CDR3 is TGTGCCAGCAGCTCGTGGACAGGGGGTGGAGAGACCCAGTACTTC. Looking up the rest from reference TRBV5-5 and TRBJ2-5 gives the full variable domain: DAGVTQSPTHLIKTRGQQVTLRCSPISGHKSVSWYQQVLGQGPQFIFQYYEKEERGRGNFPDRFSARQFPNYSSELNVNALLLGDSALYLCASSSWTGGGETQYFGPGTRLLVL.

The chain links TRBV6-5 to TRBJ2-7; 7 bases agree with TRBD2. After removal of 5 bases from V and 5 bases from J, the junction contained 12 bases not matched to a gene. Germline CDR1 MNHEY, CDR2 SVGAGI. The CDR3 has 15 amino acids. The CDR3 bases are TGTGCCAGCAGTCCGGCGGCGGGAGTGGGTAACGAGCAGTACTTC. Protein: CASSPAAGVGNEQYF.

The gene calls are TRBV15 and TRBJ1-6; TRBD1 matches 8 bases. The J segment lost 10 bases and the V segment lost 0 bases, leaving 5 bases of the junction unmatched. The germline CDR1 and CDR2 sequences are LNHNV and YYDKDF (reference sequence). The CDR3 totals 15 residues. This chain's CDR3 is CATSREQGVGSPLHF. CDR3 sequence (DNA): TGTGCCACCAGCAGAGAACAGGGGGTTGGCTCACCCCTCCACTTT.